These T cell receptor beta chains were read from a single sample in a study of T cell clones after liver transplantation. Data came from immunoSEQ multiplex PCR; TCRdb stores just in-frame clones and leaves some out. Of over 60,000 clones listed, about four fifths are singletons. The source material was CD4+ T cells from blood, sampled before liver transplant. Source of these receptors: a human donor who received a liver transplant. CDR3s include the opening cysteine and the closing phenylalanine or tryptophan. The order of the fields is clone size, J gene, D gene, V gene, CDR3 DNA, CDR3 protein. D genes are given only for firm matches. Only part of the rows carry a size: once, few, many, or a class if the clone is expanded.

clone size: NA; J gene: TRBJ2-7; D gene: TRBD2; V gene: TRBV19; CDR3 DNA: TGTGCCAGTATATCGGGGACTAGCGGACCCTACGAGCAGTACTTC; CDR3 protein: CASISGTSGPYEQYF
clone size: NA; J gene: TRBJ1-2; D gene: TRBD1; V gene: TRBV10-2; CDR3 DNA: TGCGCCAGCAGTGAGTCCTCGGGACAGATCTATGGCTACACCTTC; CDR3 protein: CASSESSGQIYGYTF
clone size: NA; J gene: TRBJ2-7; D gene: TRBD2; V gene: TRBV28; CDR3 DNA: TGTGCCAGCACCCACCAGGGAGGGTCCTACGAGCAGTACTTC; CDR3 protein: CASTHQGGSYEQYF
clone size: once; J gene: TRBJ1-2; D gene: NA; V gene: TRBV5-4; CDR3 DNA: TGTGCCAGCAGCTTTCCCGGGACGGGTGGCTACACCTTT; CDR3 protein: CASSFPGTGGYTF
clone size: NA; J gene: TRBJ1-4; D gene: NA; V gene: TRBV28; CDR3 DNA: TGTGCCAGCAACCCTCACCCCCACCCCACAACTAATGAAAAACTGTTTTTT; CDR3 protein: CASNPHPHPTTNEKLFF
clone size: few; J gene: TRBJ1-3; D gene: NA; V gene: TRBV4-2; CDR3 DNA: TGTGCCAGCAGCCAGGAAGACAGGGGAAACACCATATATTTT; CDR3 protein: CASSQEDRGNTIYF
clone size: NA; J gene: TRBJ2-7; D gene: NA; V gene: TRBV11-2; CDR3 DNA: TGTGCCAGCAGCTTTTCGGGGATCGAGCAGTACTTC; CDR3 protein: CASSFSGIEQYF
clone size: NA; J gene: TRBJ1-1; D gene: NA; V gene: TRBV19; CDR3 DNA: TGTGCCAGTAGTATAATCACTTGGGAACAGTCGAGCGTCATGGCTTTCTTT; CDR3 protein: CASSIITWEQSSVMAFF
clone size: NA; J gene: TRBJ2-3; D gene: NA; V gene: TRBV5-4; CDR3 DNA: TGTGCCAGCAGCTTGGCCGAGACAGATACGCAGTATTTT; CDR3 protein: CASSLAETDTQYF
clone size: NA; J gene: TRBJ1-5; D gene: TRBD1; V gene: TRBV7-2; CDR3 DNA: TGTGCCAGCACCCCAGAGACAGGGGTCGTTAAGAAGCCCCAGCATTTT; CDR3 protein: CASTPETGVVKKPQHF
clone size: NA; J gene: TRBJ2-3; D gene: TRBD1; V gene: TRBV28; CDR3 DNA: TGTGCCAGCAGTTTGTGGGGACAGAACACAGATACGCAGTATTTT; CDR3 protein: CASSLWGQNTDTQYF
clone size: NA; J gene: TRBJ1-1; D gene: TRBD1; V gene: TRBV13; CDR3 DNA: TGTGCCAGCAGCTTAGTAAGCAGGGGGGCTGAAGCTTTCTTT; CDR3 protein: CASSLVSRGAEAFF
clone size: NA; J gene: TRBJ2-7; D gene: NA; V gene: TRBV11-1; CDR3 DNA: TGTGCCAGCAGCTTAGGAGGAAGCTCCTACGAGCAGTACTTC; CDR3 protein: CASSLGGSSYEQYF
clone size: NA; J gene: TRBJ2-1; D gene: NA; V gene: TRBV4-3; CDR3 DNA: TGCGCCAGCAGCCAAGGACTACCAAAGAGCTCCTACAATGAGCAGTTCTTC; CDR3 protein: CASSQGLPKSSYNEQFF
clone size: NA; J gene: TRBJ2-7; D gene: TRBD2; V gene: TRBV2; CDR3 DNA: TGTGCCAGCAGTGCCTCTAGCGGGAGAGGGTACGAGCAGTACTTC; CDR3 protein: CASSASSGRGYEQYF
clone size: NA; J gene: TRBJ2-5; D gene: NA; V gene: TRBV28; CDR3 DNA: TGTGCCAGCAGTTTATTATGGGAGACCCAGTACTTC; CDR3 protein: CASSLLWETQYF
clone size: once; J gene: TRBJ1-1; D gene: NA; V gene: TRBV18; CDR3 DNA: TGTGCCAGCTCACCACGGCAGGGAGGGCATGATGAAGCTTTCTTT; CDR3 protein: CASSPRQGGHDEAFF
clone size: once; J gene: TRBJ2-2; D gene: TRBD1; V gene: TRBV7-3; CDR3 DNA: TGTGCCAGCAGTCGCAGCGGGACAGGGCCGAACACCGGGGAGCTGTTTTTT; CDR3 protein: CASSRSGTGPNTGELFF
clone size: once; J gene: TRBJ1-3; D gene: NA; V gene: TRBV7-2; CDR3 DNA: TGTGCCAGCAGCTTACCCCAGGGTTCTGGAAACACCATATATTTT; CDR3 protein: CASSLPQGSGNTIYF
clone size: NA; J gene: TRBJ2-5; D gene: NA; V gene: TRBV5-1; CDR3 DNA: TGCGCCAGCAGCTTCATTGGCGGGACTCAAGAGACCCAGTACTTC; CDR3 protein: CASSFIGGTQETQYF
clone size: NA; J gene: TRBJ1-2; D gene: NA; V gene: TRBV5-1; CDR3 DNA: TGCGCCAGCAGCTTGAGGCTCGGCTCTAACTATGGCTACACCTTC; CDR3 protein: CASSLRLGSNYGYTF
clone size: once; J gene: TRBJ2-7; D gene: NA; V gene: TRBV28; CDR3 DNA: TGTGCCAGCACCCAAGGGGGGGCGATCAACGAGCAGTACTTC; CDR3 protein: CASTQGGAINEQYF
clone size: few; J gene: TRBJ1-2; D gene: NA; V gene: TRBV7-2; CDR3 DNA: TGTGCCAGCAGCTTAGAAAGATTAGGGGGCTACACCTTC; CDR3 protein: CASSLERLGGYTF
clone size: NA; J gene: TRBJ2-2; D gene: TRBD1; V gene: TRBV7-8; CDR3 DNA: TGTGCCAGCAGCCCAAGGACAGGGGGCGGAATGGCCGGGGAGCTGTTTTTT; CDR3 protein: CASSPRTGGGMAGELFF
clone size: NA; J gene: TRBJ2-7; D gene: TRBD2; V gene: TRBV5-1; CDR3 DNA: TGCGCCAGCAGCTTGCCACCCTCTAGCGGAGGGGCCTACGAGCAGTACTTC; CDR3 protein: CASSLPPSSGGAYEQYF
clone size: NA; J gene: TRBJ2-1; D gene: TRBD1; V gene: TRBV5-1; CDR3 DNA: TGCGCCAGCAGCTTGATCACAGGGGTCAGTGAGCAGTTCTTC; CDR3 protein: CASSLITGVSEQFF
clone size: NA; J gene: TRBJ2-3; D gene: TRBD2; V gene: TRBV27; CDR3 DNA: TGTGCCAGCAGTTTTTTTGGACTAGCGGCAGATACGCAGTATTTT; CDR3 protein: CASSFFGLAADTQYF
clone size: few; J gene: TRBJ2-1; D gene: TRBD2; V gene: TRBV11-2; CDR3 DNA: TGTGCCAGCAGCTTAGGACTAGCGTCTAGTGAGCAGTTCTTC; CDR3 protein: CASSLGLASSEQFF
clone size: NA; J gene: TRBJ2-7; D gene: NA; V gene: TRBV30; CDR3 DNA: TGTGCCTGGAGTGTAGGGACACCTTTCGACGAGCAGTACTTC; CDR3 protein: CAWSVGTPFDEQYF
clone size: NA; J gene: TRBJ1-3; D gene: NA; V gene: TRBV28; CDR3 DNA: TGTGCCAGCAGTCCAACACAGGGAGTAGGAAACACCATATATTTT; CDR3 protein: CASSPTQGVGNTIYF
clone size: NA; J gene: TRBJ1-2; D gene: NA; V gene: TRBV28; CDR3 DNA: TGTGCCAGCACCGCGGGGGCAGGCTACACCTTC; CDR3 protein: CASTAGAGYTF
clone size: once; J gene: TRBJ2-5; D gene: NA; V gene: TRBV2; CDR3 DNA: TGTGCCAGCAGTGAGTTGACCCAAGAGACCCAGTACTTC; CDR3 protein: CASSELTQETQYF
clone size: NA; J gene: TRBJ2-4; D gene: NA; V gene: TRBV9; CDR3 DNA: TGTGCCAGCAGCTCCCGGGCCTTCAAAAACATTCAGTACTTC; CDR3 protein: CASSSRAFKNIQYF
clone size: NA; J gene: TRBJ2-1; D gene: TRBD2; V gene: TRBV2; CDR3 DNA: TGTGCCAGCAGTGAAGATGTAACGGGAGGGTTCTTC; CDR3 protein: CASSEDVTGGFF
clone size: once; J gene: TRBJ1-1; D gene: TRBD1; V gene: TRBV5-1; CDR3 DNA: TGCGCCAGCAGCCAGACCGGGACAGGGGGGAGTAGAAGGTATACTGAAGCTTTCTTT; CDR3 protein: CASSQTGTGGSRRYTEAFF
clone size: few; J gene: TRBJ2-3; D gene: NA; V gene: TRBV27; CDR3 DNA: TGTGCCAGCAGTTTGGCCCAAACCGGTACAGATACGCAGTATTTT; CDR3 protein: CASSLAQTGTDTQYF
clone size: NA; J gene: TRBJ2-7; D gene: NA; V gene: TRBV18; CDR3 DNA: TGTGCCAGCTCCCGGACCTCCTTCTCCTACGAGCAGTACTTC; CDR3 protein: CASSRTSFSYEQYF
clone size: NA; J gene: TRBJ1-5; D gene: NA; V gene: TRBV7-2; CDR3 DNA: TGTGCCAGCAGCCTTGACTGGGGAGGGCCCCAGCATTTT; CDR3 protein: CASSLDWGGPQHF
clone size: NA; J gene: TRBJ1-2; D gene: NA; V gene: TRBV28; CDR3 DNA: TGTGCCAGCAGCCCGACAGGACCTGCTAACTATGGCTACACCTTC; CDR3 protein: CASSPTGPANYGYTF
clone size: NA; J gene: TRBJ2-7; D gene: NA; V gene: TRBV4-1; CDR3 DNA: TGCGCCAGCAGCCAAGGAAGGACGGACACCTACGAGCAGTACTTC; CDR3 protein: CASSQGRTDTYEQYF
clone size: NA; J gene: TRBJ2-7; D gene: NA; V gene: TRBV5-4; CDR3 DNA: TGTGCCAGCAGCTTGGGACTAGACGTGACCGAGCAGTACTTC; CDR3 protein: CASSLGLDVTEQYF
clone size: few; J gene: TRBJ2-7; D gene: TRBD2; V gene: TRBV28; CDR3 DNA: TGTGCCAGCAGTAGACCGGGACTAGGTCGGCAGTACTTC; CDR3 protein: CASSRPGLGRQYF
clone size: NA; J gene: TRBJ2-1; D gene: NA; V gene: TRBV28; CDR3 DNA: TGTGCCAGCAGTCCCTCCCGCCGGGGTGAGCAGTTCTTC; CDR3 protein: CASSPSRRGEQFF
clone size: NA; J gene: TRBJ2-1; D gene: NA; V gene: TRBV28; CDR3 DNA: TGTGCCAGTATCCTCTCGGGGAGCTCCTACAATGAGCAGTTCTTC; CDR3 protein: CASILSGSSYNEQFF
clone size: NA; J gene: TRBJ2-2; D gene: TRBD2; V gene: TRBV10-3; CDR3 DNA: TGTGCCATCCGGACTAGCGGGGGCGCGAACACCGGGGAGCTGTTTTTT; CDR3 protein: CAIRTSGGANTGELFF
clone size: NA; J gene: TRBJ2-7; D gene: NA; V gene: TRBV4-1; CDR3 DNA: TGCGCCAGCAGCTTCGGGACGGGCTGGGGTCTAAGCTCCTACGAGCAGTACTTC; CDR3 protein: CASSFGTGWGLSSYEQYF
clone size: once; J gene: TRBJ1-5; D gene: TRBD1; V gene: TRBV6-1; CDR3 DNA: TGTGCCAGCAGTGAATGGACAGGGGGCGATCAGCCCCAGCATTTT; CDR3 protein: CASSEWTGGDQPQHF
clone size: NA; J gene: TRBJ2-2; D gene: NA; V gene: TRBV5-1; CDR3 DNA: TGCGCCAGCAGCTTAGTAAGGACGGGCACCGGGGAGCTGTTTTTT; CDR3 protein: CASSLVRTGTGELFF
clone size: NA; J gene: TRBJ2-3; D gene: NA; V gene: TRBV9; CDR3 DNA: TGTGCCAGCAGTTTATACAGGGAAACAGATACGCAGTATTTT; CDR3 protein: CASSLYRETDTQYF
clone size: NA; J gene: TRBJ2-7; D gene: TRBD2; V gene: TRBV28; CDR3 DNA: TGTGCCAGCACCTCGACCCCCCTGACTAGCGCTAGCTCCTACGAGCAGTACTTC; CDR3 protein: CASTSTPLTSASSYEQYF
clone size: NA; J gene: TRBJ1-5; D gene: TRBD1; V gene: TRBV7-2; CDR3 DNA: TGTGCCAGCAGCCTAGTGGGACAGAGAAATCAGCCCCAGCATTTT; CDR3 protein: CASSLVGQRNQPQHF
clone size: NA; J gene: TRBJ1-1; D gene: TRBD1; V gene: TRBV10-3; CDR3 DNA: TGTGCCATACAGGGGGACAGGGGGAGAGTGAACACTGAAGCTTTCTTT; CDR3 protein: CAIQGDRGRVNTEAFF
clone size: NA; J gene: TRBJ2-2; D gene: TRBD1; V gene: TRBV6-5; CDR3 DNA: TGTGCCAGCGGAAAAGACAGGGGCACCGGGGAGCTGTTTTTT; CDR3 protein: CASGKDRGTGELFF
clone size: NA; J gene: TRBJ1-5; D gene: NA; V gene: TRBV21-1; CDR3 DNA: TGTGCCAGCAGCAAATCGTCGGGGAACAATCAGCCCCAGCATTTT; CDR3 protein: CASSKSSGNNQPQHF
clone size: NA; J gene: TRBJ1-1; D gene: NA; V gene: TRBV5-1; CDR3 DNA: TGCGCCAGCAGTGGGCAGGGCGGCACTGAAGCTTTCTTT; CDR3 protein: CASSGQGGTEAFF
clone size: NA; J gene: TRBJ2-1; D gene: NA; V gene: TRBV20-1; CDR3 DNA: TGCAGTGCTTATAAGAATGAGCAGTTCTTC; CDR3 protein: CSAYKNEQFF
clone size: NA; J gene: TRBJ1-4; D gene: TRBD1; V gene: TRBV6-5; CDR3 DNA: TGTGCCAGCAGTTACCCAGGGGGTGAAAAACTGTTTTTT; CDR3 protein: CASSYPGGEKLFF